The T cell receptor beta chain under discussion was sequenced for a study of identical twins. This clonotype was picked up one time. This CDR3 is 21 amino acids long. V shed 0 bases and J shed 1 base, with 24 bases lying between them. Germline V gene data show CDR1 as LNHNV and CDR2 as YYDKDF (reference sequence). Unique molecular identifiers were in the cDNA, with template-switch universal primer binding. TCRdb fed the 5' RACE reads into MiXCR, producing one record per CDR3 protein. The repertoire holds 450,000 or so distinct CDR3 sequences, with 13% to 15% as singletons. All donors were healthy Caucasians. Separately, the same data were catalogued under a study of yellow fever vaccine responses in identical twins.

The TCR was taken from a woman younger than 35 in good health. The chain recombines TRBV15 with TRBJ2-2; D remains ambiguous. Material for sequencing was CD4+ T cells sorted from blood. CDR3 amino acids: CATSRDRTPDGPLKNTGELFF. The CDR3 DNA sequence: TGTGCCACCAGCAGAGACCGCACCCCGGACGGCCCACTAAAGAACACCGGGGAGCTGTTTTTT. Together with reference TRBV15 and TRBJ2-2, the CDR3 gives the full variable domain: DAMVIQNPRYQVTQFGKPVTLSCSQTLNHNVMYWYQQKSSQAPKLLFHYYDKDFNNEADTPDNFQSRRPNTSFCFLDIRSPGLGDTAMYLCATSRDRTPDGPLKNTGELFFGEGSRLTVL.